These 32 T cell receptor beta chains came from one sample sequenced in a study of T cells in Graves' hyperthyroidism and ophthalmopathy. TCR beta CDR3 sequences were amplified from RNA transcripts. HTBI primers drove first-round RT-PCR of the TCR CDR3. TCRdb reanalysed the multiplex PCR reads using MiXCR and keeps one entry per CDR3 protein. This table holds about 290,000 distinct CDR3 sequences, roughly 15% found once. The sequencing sample was made of blood. The receptors come from a man younger than 40 with Graves' hyperthyroidism.

The table lists this clonotype with many counts. The genes are TRBV5-1 and TRBJ2-1; D gene uncertain. Germline V gene lookup returns CDR1 SGHRS and CDR2 YFSETQ. This CDR3 has 11 amino acids. V was shortened by 3 bases and J by 10 bases, with 8 bases between the two germline ends. CDR3 region: CASSSALEQFF. CDR3 DNA: TGCGCCAGCAGCTCTGCATTGGAGCAGTTCTTC.

This clonotype was counted many times. The chain couples TRBV20-1 to TRBJ2-3, with no clear D. The CDR3 consists of 13 residues. With 3 bases removed from V and 6 bases from J, the gap between germline ends came to 13 bases. Per germline, CDR1 DFQATT and CDR2 SNEGSKA (reference sequence). For the CDR3, the DNA is TGCAGTGCTAGCCCCCCCCCGCGGGATACGCAGTATTTT. Protein: CSASPPPRDTQYF.

This clonotype was seen a handful of times. The J gene is TRBJ1-2, the V gene TRBV7-2, with D perhaps TRBD1 (5 bases). Germline CDR1 SGHTA, CDR2 FQGNSA. The CDR3 totals 14 residues. V shed 7 bases and J shed 5 bases, with 17 bases lying between them. The DNA for the CDR3 is TGTGCCAGCACCCCTCTCGGGACCGAGTATGGCTACACCTTC. This encodes CASTPLGTEYGYTF.

This clonotype appeared many times. This rearrangement joins TRBV28 to TRBJ2-7; TRBD2 aligns across 9 bases. Trimming cost V 4 bases and J 1 base; bases outside gene matches: 8. CDR1 is MDHEN and CDR2 is SYDVKM in the germline V gene. The CDR3 extends over 16 amino acids. The CDR3 coding sequence is TGTGCCAGCAGTTCCCTCCCTAGCGGGGATTCCTACGAGCAGTACTTC. This translates into CASSSLPSGDSYEQYF. Variable domain in full (rest from reference TRBV28 and TRBJ2-7): DVKVTQSSRYLVKRTGEKVFLECVQDMDHENMFWYRQDPGLGLRLIYFSYDVKMKEKGDIPEGYSVSREKKERFSLILESASTNQTSMYLCASSSLPSGDSYEQYFGPGTRLTVT.

A few counts support this clonotype. The chain employs TRBV6-2 or TRBV6-3 and TRBJ2-7; unclear D gene. Germline CDR1 reads MNHEY; CDR2 reads SVGEGT. The CDR3 has 11 amino acids. V shed 9 bases and J shed 3 bases, with 9 bases lying between them. The CDR3 DNA reads TGTGCCAGTTTCTCGGGCTACGAGCAGTACTTC. Protein: CASFSGYEQYF.

The V and J genes are TRBV7-2 and TRBJ2-3; 8 positions agree with TRBD2. V was clipped by 1 base and J by 3 bases; unmatched bases: 3. This CDR3 has 15 residues. Per the germline V gene, CDR1 is SGHTA and CDR2 is FQGNSA. The CDR3 region has the DNA TGTGCCAGCAGCTTAGATTCGGGAGGGACAGATACGCAGTATTTT. This gives the protein CASSLDSGGTDTQYF.

This clonotype has ten or more counts. J is TRBJ2-3 and V is TRBV24-1; TRBD2 agrees at 11 bases. CDR1 is KGHDR and CDR2 is SFDVKD in the germline V gene. The CDR3 totals 21 residues. The ends lost 2 bases at V and 2 bases at J; junction bases unmatched: 17. CDR3 DNA sequence: TGTGCCACCAGTGATTCCCGCGGGACTAGCGGAGGAGAGTTATACACAGATACGCAGTATTTT. Its protein product is CATSDSRGTSGGELYTDTQYF.

This clonotype appeared many times. The rearrangement links TRBV20-1 to TRBJ2-5; D is unclear. Germline lookup yields CDR1 DFQATT and CDR2 SNEGSKA (reference sequence). V lost 3 bases and J lost 2, with 10 bases in between. The CDR3 spans 13 residues. CDR3 coding DNA: TGCAGTGCTAGCCCGGCAGGACAAGAGACCCAGTACTTC. Translated, it gives CSASPAGQETQYF.

In this sample, this clonotype turned up a few times. The rearrangement uses TRBV20-1 and TRBJ2-7, with 7 bases identical to TRBD1. The CDR3 contains 16 residues. After removal of 6 bases from V and 1 base from J, the junction contained 15 bases not matched to a gene. In germline, CDR1 is DFQATT, CDR2 SNEGSKA (reference sequence). CDR3 loop: CSANRGPNSRSYEQYF. CDR3 in DNA: TGCAGTGCCAACAGGGGACCCAACTCCAGGTCCTACGAGCAGTACTTC.

This clonotype was found many times. This chain joins TRBV20-1 and TRBJ2-1; D unclear. The CDR3 spans 12 residues. V was trimmed by 1 base and J by 4 bases, leaving 5 bases between them. Germline V lookup: CDR1 DFQATT, CDR2 SNEGSKA (reference sequence). Here the CDR3 reads CSARATYNEQFF. In DNA, the CDR3 is TGCAGTGCTAGAGCGACTTACAATGAGCAGTTCTTC.

This clonotype was counted at least ten times. The V call is TRBV11-2, the J call TRBJ1-3; D might be TRBD1 (6 bases). Trimming pared 4 bases from V and 4 bases from J, leaving 23 bases between. Germline CDR1 SGHAT, CDR2 FQNNGV. This CDR3 has 18 amino acids. In DNA, the CDR3 is TGTGCCAGCAGCTCAATGGACAGCCGTCCTCTATACGGAAACACCATATATTTT. This sequence encodes CASSSMDSRPLYGNTIYF.

This rearrangement joins TRBV24-1 to TRBJ2-5; TRBD1 matches 7 bases. The trim removed 0 bases at V and 4 bases at J, leaving 1 base unmatched. CDR1 is KGHDR and CDR2 is SFDVKD in the germline V gene. This CDR3 comprises 14 residues. The CDR3: CATSDLYRGETQYF. CDR3 DNA: TGTGCCACCAGTGATTTGTACAGGGGAGAGACCCAGTACTTC.

The sample holds many counts of this clonotype. The V and J genes are TRBV4-2 and TRBJ2-7, with D possibly being TRBD2 (6 bases). Trimming left V 0 bases short and J 2 bases short, with 8 bases between. CDR1 and CDR2 (germline): LGHNA, YNFKEQ. The CDR3 runs to 14 residues. The CDR3 region is CASSQDRRAYEQYF. The CDR3 DNA reads TGTGCCAGCAGCCAAGACCGGAGGGCCTACGAGCAGTACTTC.

There are many counts of this clonotype. The genes are TRBV28 and TRBJ2-1; 8 positions match TRBD2. The CDR3 length is 16 residues. Per the germline V gene, CDR1 is MDHEN and CDR2 is SYDVKM. J was trimmed by 12 bases and V by 7 bases; bases with no gene match: 20. In DNA form, the CDR3 reads TGTGCCAGCACGGTGGATAGCGGGGACGCAAGCTTGGGGCAGTTCTTC. Residues: CASTVDSGDASLGQFF.

In this sample, this clonotype turned up many times. V usage is TRBV6-1 and J usage is TRBJ1-1; 7 bases align to TRBD1. Germline CDR1 and CDR2: MNHNS and SASEGT. The CDR3 extends over 15 amino acids. With 3 bases clipped from V and 8 bases from J, the junction kept 12 bases outside the gene matches. As DNA, the CDR3 is TGTGCCAGCAGTGACCGGGACAGCTACGCAGAAGAAGCTTTCTTT. Translated: CASSDRDSYAEEAFF.

This clonotype was observed a handful of times. CDR3 nucleotide sequence: TGTGCCAGCAGCTTAAATTCAGGGGGGGGGGGAGCTTTCTTT. Translation: CASSLNSGGGGAFF. The chain combines TRBV7-3 with TRBJ1-1, with 7 nucleotides matching TRBD1. There are 14 residues in the CDR3. The V segment lost 1 base and the J segment 10 bases; nucleotides outside the gene matches: 9. Germline values: CDR1 SGHTA, CDR2 FQGTGA.

This chain joins TRBV19 and TRBJ1-4; D gene uncertain. The CDR3 runs 13 residues. Trimming shortened V by 3 bases and J by 7 bases, and 9 bases separated the two germline ends. Germline CDR1 LNHDA, CDR2 SQIVND (reference sequence). CDR3 region: CASSIQLGEKLFF. The CDR3 DNA reads TGTGCCAGTAGTATCCAGTTGGGTGAAAAACTGTTTTTT.

This clonotype has only a few counts. The genes are TRBV11-3 and TRBJ2-7; 7 positions match TRBD1. With 2 bases clipped from V and 2 bases from J, the junction kept 18 bases outside the gene matches. Germline CDR1 reads SGHNT; CDR2 reads YENEEA. The CDR3 consists of 19 residues. The DNA for the CDR3 is TGTGCCAGCAGCTTAAGAGTTTCCGTAGGGCCGCAGGGGGCCTACGAGCAGTACTTC. The encoded protein is CASSLRVSVGPQGAYEQYF.

The chain uses TRBV11-3 and TRBJ1-2; 7 bases are a match to TRBD1. The V gene end was trimmed by 5 bases and the J gene end by 6 bases; junction bases not matched to a gene: 3. This CDR3 has 12 residues. Germline CDR1 and CDR2: SGHNT and YENEEA. The CDR3 here is CASSRTGDGYTF. In nucleotides, the CDR3 is TGTGCCAGCAGCCGGACAGGTGATGGCTACACCTTC.

This clonotype was recorded many times. The V gene is TRBV2, the J gene TRBJ1-4; 8 nucleotides match TRBD1. Trimming at V came to 7 bases and at J to 8 bases, leaving 9 bases not matched to a gene. CDR3 size: 14 residues. Germline lookup yields CDR1 SNHLY and CDR2 FYNNEI. In nucleotides, the CDR3 is TGTGCCAGCAATCTGGTACAGGGGGGAGAAAAACTGTTTTTT. Amino acid sequence: CASNLVQGGEKLFF.

This clonotype has ten or more counts. J is TRBJ1-6 and V is TRBV6-1; D not resolved. Deletions cut 6 bases from V and 10 bases from J, with 13 bases between. CDR1 MNHNS and CDR2 SASEGT come from the germline V gene. The CDR3 runs 13 residues. The CDR3 loop is CASSTQLVSPLHF. The CDR3 DNA is TGTGCCAGCAGCACCCAGCTTGTGTCACCCCTCCACTTT.

This clonotype was seen a handful of times. The rearrangement joins TRBV5-5 to TRBJ2-1, with unresolved D. Germline loops: CDR1 SGHKS, CDR2 YYEKEE (reference sequence). V dropped 4 bases and J dropped 2 bases, with 16 bases sitting between them. The CDR3 spans 16 residues. The CDR3 nucleotides read TGTGCCAGCAGCGGATGGGCCCCTGGGGCCTACAATGAGCAGTTCTTC. Its protein is CASSGWAPGAYNEQFF.

The chain combines TRBV15 with TRBJ1-4, with a weak D call TRBD1 (6 bases). CDR1 is LNHNV, CDR2 YYDKDF, per germline (reference sequence). V shed 1 base and J shed 8 bases, with 14 bases lying between them. This CDR3 has 15 residues. The DNA of the CDR3 is TGTGCCACCAGCAGAGCCCCAGGGGAGGGGGAAAAACTGTTTTTT. Translating it yields CATSRAPGEGEKLFF.

Many counts were recorded for this clonotype. V is TRBV20-1 and J is TRBJ2-5; 7 positions match TRBD2. The ends lost 6 bases at V and 4 bases at J; junction bases unmatched: 8. The germline V gene encodes CDR1 DFQATT and CDR2 SNEGSKA (reference sequence). This CDR3 is built from 13 residues. The DNA for the CDR3 is TGCAGTGCGCCTGGACTAGTGGGAGAGACCCAGTACTTC. It encodes CSAPGLVGETQYF.

Only a few counts were recorded for this clonotype. The genes are TRBV3-1 and TRBJ2-2; D call uncertain. Germline V gene data show CDR1 as LGHDT and CDR2 as YNNKEL (reference sequence). Trimming took 1 base from V and 3 from J, leaving 9 bases between them. This CDR3 comprises 15 residues. The CDR3 DNA is TGTGCCAGCAGCCAAGGTGGACCTTACACCGGGGAGCTGTTTTTT. Amino acid sequence: CASSQGGPYTGELFF. The full variable domain, completed using reference TRBV3-1 and TRBJ2-2, is DTAVSQTPKYLVTQMGNDKSIKCEQNLGHDTMYWYKQDSKKFLKIMFSYNNKELIINETVPNRFSPKSPDKAHLNLHINSLELGDSAVYFCASSQGGPYTGELFFGEGSRLTVL.

This clonotype occurred many times. The chain recombines TRBV2 with TRBJ2-7; D is ambiguous. The CDR3 contains 14 residues. V was pared by 5 bases and J by 1 base, with 12 bases between. Germline V gene data show CDR1 as SNHLY and CDR2 as FYNNEI. CDR3 protein: CASSPEMGSYEQYF. In nucleotides, the CDR3 is TGTGCCAGCAGTCCGGAAATGGGGTCCTACGAGCAGTACTTC.

This chain uses TRBV5-1 with TRBJ2-2; D is unclear. Trimming removed 4 bases from V and 4 bases from J, with 20 bases in between. Germline assignment: CDR1 SGHRS and CDR2 YFSETQ. CDR3 size: 17 residues. Written as DNA, the CDR3 is TGCGCCAGCAGCCTAGATCCGGCCACCTCCTCCACCGGGGAGCTGTTTTTT. It encodes CASSLDPATSSTGELFF.

This clonotype occurred once. A clone one base away is much larger, so this may be a read error. This sequence joins TRBV14 and TRBJ2-3; no reliable D call. CDR1 SGHDN and CDR2 FVKESK come from the germline V gene. The CDR3 is made up of 14 amino acids. CDR3 in DNA: TGTGCCAGCAGCCAAGGAAGATTCCCTAATACGCGGTATTTT. Protein: CASSQGRFPNTRYF.

Only a few counts were recorded for this clonotype. A read error may explain this, as a much larger clone is one base away. This CDR3 is CASSWTGDERYF. CDR3 nucleotide sequence: TGCGCCAGCAGCTGGACAGGGGACGAGCGGTACTTC. The gene calls are TRBV5-1 and TRBJ2-7; TRBD1 matches at 9 bases. Per the germline V gene, CDR1 is SGHRS and CDR2 is YFSETQ. This CDR3 is 12 amino acids long. Full variable domain (outside the CDR3, taken from reference TRBV5-1 and TRBJ2-7): KAGVTQTPRYLIKTRGQQVTLSCSPISGHRSVSWYQQTPGQGLQFLFEYFSETQRNKGNFPGRFSGRQFSNSRSEMNVSTLELGDSALYLCASSWTGDERYFGPGTRLTVT.

V usage is TRBV10-1 and J usage is TRBJ2-1, with 14 nucleotides matching TRBD2. Looked up from germline, CDR1 is WNHNN and CDR2 is SYGVQD (reference sequence). The J segment lost 6 bases and the V segment lost 3 bases, leaving 7 bases of the junction unmatched. The CDR3 runs 17 residues. CDR3 in DNA: TGCGCCAGCAGTGATTCCTTGACTAGCGGGAGGGTCAATGAGCAGTTCTTC. As protein: CASSDSLTSGRVNEQFF.

This clonotype has ten or more counts. The chain joins TRBV28 to TRBJ2-5, with 7 bases fitting TRBD2. V lost 5 bases and J lost 4; bases outside the gene matches: 7. Germline CDR1 is MDHEN and CDR2 is SYDVKM. The CDR3 runs 14 residues. The CDR3 DNA is TGTGCCAGCAGTGGGGCGGGAGAGGGAGAGACCCAGTACTTC. Amino acid sequence: CASSGAGEGETQYF.

Ten or more counts support this clonotype. The chain combines TRBV29-1 with TRBJ2-1, with D unclear. Germline V gene sequence: CDR1 SQVTM, CDR2 ANQGSEA. This CDR3 has 15 residues. Deletions cut 5 bases from V and 0 bases from J, with 14 bases between. CDR3 bases: TGCAGCGTTTACGTAGACGGTGCCTCCTACAATGAGCAGTTCTTC. Amino acids: CSVYVDGASYNEQFF.